A selection of T cell receptor beta chains follows, all from one sample in a study of CD8+ T cells in alopecia areata. Produced via immunoSEQ multiplex PCR; TCRdb's table is partial and in-frame only. In the table there are 200,000 or so clones, just over 55% of which are singletons. Sequencing input: CD8+ T cells sorted from blood. These receptors were obtained from a human donor in good health. CDR3s include the opening cysteine and the closing phenylalanine or tryptophan. D genes are given only for firm matches. The listing skips clone size in some rows; elsewhere it reads once, few, many or a size class.

clone_size j_call v_call d_call cdr3_nt cdr3_aa
few TRBJ2-3 TRBV11-2 . TGTGCCAGCAGGACGGAGGGAGATACGCAGTATTTT CASRTEGDTQYF
. TRBJ2-3 TRBV5-1 TRBD2 TGCGCCAGCAGCTTGACCGAGCGGGGGGTAAGGGCAGATACGCAGTATTTT CASSLTERGVRADTQYF
. TRBJ1-2 TRBV6-1 . TGTGCCAGCAGTGAAGGGGACGGGGTAGGCTATGGCTACACCTTC CASSEGDGVGYGYTF
. TRBJ2-7 TRBV27 . TGTGCCAGCAGTAGGGACGCGGGGGCCGATAGCTACGAGCAGTACTTC CASSRDAGADSYEQYF
few TRBJ2-7 TRBV6-5 . TGTGCCAGCAGTTACGGGATGGGGAGCTACGAGCAGTACTTC CASSYGMGSYEQYF
few TRBJ2-5 TRBV12-5 TRBD2 TGTGCTAGTGGTTTGGCCCTAGCGGGGGGAGAGACCCAGTACTTC CASGLALAGGETQYF
. TRBJ1-6 TRBV27 . TGTGCCAGCAGTTGGAGGGGTAATTCACCCCTCCACTTT CASSWRGNSPLHF
few TRBJ1-2 TRBV23-1 . TGCGCCAGCAGTCAACCGCTAGGGAATACTAACTATGGCTACACCTTC CASSQPLGNTNYGYTF
few TRBJ1-4 TRBV19 . TGTGCCAGTGGAGCGGGAACAACTAATGAAAAACTGTTTTTT CASGAGTTNEKLFF
few TRBJ2-7 TRBV10-2 . TGCGCCAGCACCCTCGGGATGCGGCGGGACGAGCAGTACTTC CASTLGMRRDEQYF
. TRBJ1-2 TRBV4-1 TRBD1 TGCGCCAGCAGCCAACTATTCCGAAGAGGGGGCGACTATGGCTACACCTTC CASSQLFRRGGDYGYTF
. TRBJ2-7 TRBV11-2 . TGTGCCAGCAGCCGAAGAGGGCCCAACGAGCAGTACTTC CASSRRGPNEQYF
few TRBJ2-1 TRBV4-1 . TGCGCCAGCAGCCAGCCGGCGCCCCCCGTGAGCTCCTACAATGAGCAGTTCTTC CASSQPAPPVSSYNEQFF
. TRBJ2-1 TRBV29-1 . TGCAGCGTTGAAGGTAGGGGCGAGTACAATGAGCAGTTCTTC CSVEGRGEYNEQFF
few TRBJ2-1 TRBV5-6 TRBD1 TGTGCCAGCAGCTTGGCCGGGACAGGTCAGGGAAATGAGCAGTTCTTC CASSLAGTGQGNEQFF
. TRBJ1-1 TRBV27 TRBD1 TGTGCCAGCAGTCTTGGACAGGTCGGAGGAGCTTTCTTT CASSLGQVGGAFF
. TRBJ2-5 TRBV7-8 . TGTGCCAGCAGCTTAGCCCATTTGTACCAAGAGACCCAGTACTTC CASSLAHLYQETQYF
few TRBJ1-2 TRBV20-1 . TGCAGTCGATATGACATGCATGGCTACACCTTC CSRYDMHGYTF
few TRBJ1-2 TRBV19 . TGTGCCAGTAGTATGATGGGAGGAGCGGATGGCTACACCTTC CASSMMGGADGYTF
few TRBJ2-7 TRBV7-2 . TGTGCCAGCAGCCCAATCAAGCCCCATCCTAACGAGCAGTACTTC CASSPIKPHPNEQYF
. TRBJ1-1 TRBV13 TRBD1 TGTGCCAGCAGCTCCCGGGACAGGGGAATCAACACTGAAGCTTTCTTT CASSSRDRGINTEAFF
. TRBJ2-7 TRBV5-1 TRBD1 TGCGCCAGCAGCTTGAACCACGGGACAGTCCCCTACGAGCAGTACTTC CASSLNHGTVPYEQYF
. TRBJ1-3 TRBV5-1 TRBD1 TGCGCCAGCAGCCTTGGGGACAGTGGGACGGGAAACACCATATATTTT CASSLGDSGTGNTIYF
. TRBJ2-4 TRBV27 TRBD1 TGTGCCAGCAGTTTATCGACAGGGGGGCTAGCCAAAAACATTCAGTACTTC CASSLSTGGLAKNIQYF
. TRBJ1-1 TRBV30 . TGTGCCTGGAGTGTACACAACACTGAAGCTTTCTTT CAWSVHNTEAFF
. TRBJ2-5 TRBV9 TRBD2 TGTGCCAGCAGCGCAGGGACTAGCTCCCAAGAGACCCAGTACTTC CASSAGTSSQETQYF
. TRBJ2-1 TRBV7-3 TRBD2 TGTGCCAGCAGCTCCAGCCCCGGGACTAGCGGGCTCAGTGAGCAGTTCTTC CASSSSPGTSGLSEQFF
. TRBJ2-5 TRBV7-9 . TGTGCCAGCAGCCCCGACGAGACCCAGTACTTC CASSPDETQYF
. TRBJ1-1 TRBV2 . TGTGCCAGCAACGAGCGGATGAACACTGAAGCTTTCTTT CASNERMNTEAFF
. TRBJ2-1 TRBV25-1 . TGTGCCAGGAGGATCCCTGGGCATCATGAGCAGTTCTTC CARRIPGHHEQFF
few TRBJ2-5 TRBV6-5 . TGTGCCAGCACTTTGAGGGGGAGCGGGGAGACCCAGTACTTC CASTLRGSGETQYF
. TRBJ1-1 TRBV29-1 . TGCAGCGTCGAAAGGGACACTGAAGCTTTCTTT CSVERDTEAFF
. TRBJ2-5 TRBV27 . TGTGCCAGCAGTTTATCTGTCGATGAGGGGACCCAGTACTTC CASSLSVDEGTQYF
. TRBJ2-3 TRBV4-1 . TGCGCCAGCAGCCTCCCTCCAGATACGCAGTATTTT CASSLPPDTQYF
. TRBJ1-1 TRBV6-5 . TGTGCCAGCAGTTACACCTGGGGTGGTGAAGCTTTCTTT CASSYTWGGEAFF
. TRBJ2-3 TRBV25-1 TRBD2 TGTGCCAGCATGGGCGGGGGGGCCAATACGCAGTATTTT CASMGGGANTQYF
many TRBJ2-7 TRBV7-9 . TGTGCCAGCAGCTTAATCGGCTACGAGCAGTACTTC CASSLIGYEQYF
few TRBJ2-2 TRBV7-9 . TGTGCCAGCAGCCGGACTGCAAACACCGGGGAGCTGTTTTTT CASSRTANTGELFF
few TRBJ2-2 TRBV11-2 . TGTGCCAGCACCTGGAACAGGCGGCCCGGGGAGCTGTTTTTT CASTWNRRPGELFF
. TRBJ1-1 TRBV7-8 . TGTGCCAGCAGCTCAGCAGGGAATTGGAACACTGAAGCTTTCTTT CASSSAGNWNTEAFF
. TRBJ2-1 TRBV7-9 TRBD2 TGTGCCAGCAGCTCCCGACTAGCGGGGGAGGGCTACAATGAGCAGTTCTTC CASSSRLAGEGYNEQFF
. TRBJ2-1 TRBV29-1 TRBD2 TGCAGCGTTGAAGATCGCGGGGGGAACTACAATGAGCAGTTCTTC CSVEDRGGNYNEQFF
. TRBJ1-5 TRBV4-1 . TGCGCCAGCAGCCAGGGGCCGCTAAACAATCAGCCCCAGCATTTT CASSQGPLNNQPQHF
few TRBJ1-1 TRBV4-1 . TGCGCCAGCAGCCAGGAACAGGGTTTCACTGAAGCTTTCTTT CASSQEQGFTEAFF
. TRBJ1-1 TRBV7-9 . TGTGCCAGCACCACCTCCCTGGAAGGGGTGAACACTGAAGCTTTCTTT CASTTSLEGVNTEAFF
. TRBJ1-6 TRBV6-5 TRBD1 TGTGCCAGCAGCCTGACAGGGCCGAATTCACCCCTCCACTTT CASSLTGPNSPLHF
few TRBJ1-1 TRBV29-1 . TGCAGCGTTGTCCTTGGGGCAGACACTGAAGCTTTCTTT CSVVLGADTEAFF
. TRBJ1-5 TRBV15 . TGTGCCACCAGCAGAGATAGCAGGGGCAATAATCAGCCCCAGCATTTT CATSRDSRGNNQPQHF